The 27 T cell receptor beta chains listed next were all sequenced from one sample in a study of blood T cell repertoires in COVID-19. Profiled with immunoSEQ multiplex PCR; TCRdb holds only in-frame clones, not every one. The sample includes over 150,000 clones, roughly nine tenths of them seen just once. The sample consisted of PBMCs or T cells enriched from blood (not recorded which). Every receptor here comes from a woman aged 45-59 years who had recovered from COVID-19.

V is TRBV27 and J is TRBJ2-7; possible D gene TRBD2, 5 bases. V was trimmed by 5 bases and J by 4 bases, leaving 15 bases between them. The CDR3 sequence is 14 residues long. The germline V gene encodes CDR1 MNHEY and CDR2 SMNVEV (reference sequence). CDR3 region: CASSPNGVRYEQYF. The CDR3 DNA reads as TGTGCCAGCAGTCCCAACGGGGTACGATACGAGCAGTACTTC.

This clone occurred once. The chain has TRBV21-1 and TRBJ2-3; the D call of TRBD1 is as the table states it, not checked on the DNA. TRBV21-1 represents a pseudogene. The CDR3 extends over 15 amino acids. The CDR3 DNA follows: TGTGCCAGCAGACAGGTCATACGCAACACAGATACGCAGTATTTT. Its translation: CASRQVIRNTDTQYF.

V and J are TRBV7-9 and TRBJ2-1; TRBD2 matches 7 bases. The V gene's germline CDR1 is SEHNR and CDR2 FQNEAQ (reference sequence). V dropped 0 bases and J dropped 6; count of bases not matched to a gene: 17. CDR3 length: 19 amino acids. The CDR3 region has the DNA TGTGCCAGCAGCTTAGCTCCTAGCGGAGTATGGTCCCCTCTCAATGAGCAGTTCTTC. This codes for CASSLAPSGVWSPLNEQFF.

This sequence joins TRBV6-5 and TRBJ2-3, with 10 nucleotides matching TRBD1. This CDR3 spans 14 amino acids. The trim removed 7 bases at V and 6 bases at J, leaving 7 bases unmatched. Germline loops: CDR1 MNHEY, CDR2 SVGAGI. CDR3 sequence: CASMGQGKADTQYF. The DNA of the CDR3 is TGTGCCAGCATGGGACAGGGGAAAGCTGATACGCAGTATTTT.

The chain carries TRBV30 and TRBJ1-6, with D unclear. V gave up 7 bases and J gave up 5 bases, with 12 bases separating them. Germline V gene sequence: CDR1 GTSNPN, CDR2 SVGIG (reference sequence). The CDR3 length is 13 residues. For the CDR3, the DNA is TGTGCCTCGCTGGCTGCAAATAATTCACCCCTCCACTTT. Translation: CASLAANNSPLHF.

The rearrangement links TRBV28 to TRBJ2-7, with TRBD1 identical over 9 bases. The CDR3 consists of 15 residues. The junction had 9 bases not matched to a gene; V was cut back by 7 bases and J by 2 bases. The germline V gene encodes CDR1 MDHEN and CDR2 SYDVKM. CDR3 in amino acids: CASNPTGQGTYEQYF. CDR3 coding DNA: TGTGCCAGCAATCCGACGGGACAGGGAACCTACGAGCAGTACTTC.

Notes on this clone: This CDR3 is also generated by other DNA sequences in the sample. V and J are TRBV18 and TRBJ2-1; TRBD2 matches 8 bases. The junction had 2 bases not matched to a gene; V was cut back by 2 bases and J by 2 bases. This CDR3 region has 15 residues. Germline lookup yields CDR1 KGHSH and CDR2 LQKENI. CDR3 in DNA: TGTGCCAGCTCACCAGGACTAGCCCCCTACAATGAGCAGTTCTTC. This sequence encodes CASSPGLAPYNEQFF.

The chain joins TRBV18 to TRBJ2-2, with D possibly matching TRBD2 (5 bases). CDR1 and CDR2 (germline): KGHSH, LQKENI. The CDR3 is 15 amino acids. Between the trimmed V and J ends, which lost 0 bases and 4 bases, there was a span of 9 bases. The CDR3 reads CASSPPAASTGELFF. The DNA of the CDR3 is TGTGCCAGCTCACCACCAGCGGCAAGCACCGGGGAGCTGTTTTTT.

The chain joins TRBV14 to TRBJ1-2; D not certain. CDR1 and CDR2 (germline): SGHDN, FVKESK. The CDR3 loop spans 13 amino acids. Trimming shortened V by 0 bases and J by 2 bases, and 4 bases separated the two germline ends. CDR3 DNA sequence: TGTGCCAGCAGCCAAGACTTGAACTATGGCTACACCTTC. It encodes CASSQDLNYGYTF.

The chain couples TRBV5-1 to TRBJ1-2; D is perhaps TRBD1 (5 bases). CDR1 and CDR2 (germline): SGHRS, YFSETQ. The CDR3 totals 13 residues. V lost 4 bases, J lost 8 bases, and 15 bases lay in between. The CDR3 sequence: CASSGGLPKGYTF. The CDR3 bases are TGCGCCAGCAGCGGGGGGTTGCCTAAGGGCTACACCTTC.

The genes are TRBV27 and TRBJ1-5, with unresolved D. Trimming removed 5 bases at V and 4 bases at J, with 12 bases between. Germline assignment: CDR1 MNHEY and CDR2 SMNVEV (reference sequence). The CDR3 is 14 amino acids. The CDR3 sequence: CASSPKRGNQPQHF. CDR3 coding DNA: TGTGCCAGCAGTCCGAAAAGAGGTAATCAGCCCCAGCATTTT.

This clone was seen a handful of times. The rearrangement joins TRBV28 to TRBJ1-5; D unclear. CDR3 length equals 14 residues. The germline V gene has CDR1 MDHEN and CDR2 SYDVKM. The ends were cut back, 6 bases at V and 4 bases at J, with 13 bases in the middle. The chain's CDR3 is CASRETIPNQPQHF. For the CDR3, the DNA is TGTGCCAGCAGGGAAACTATCCCAAATCAGCCCCAGCATTTT.

This clone has just a few counts. The chain carries TRBV30 and TRBJ1-4; 7 positions agree with TRBD1. The CDR3 extends over 15 amino acids. Germline CDR1 is GTSNPN and CDR2 is SVGIG (reference sequence). With 1 base clipped from V and 2 bases from J, the junction kept 4 bases outside the gene matches. The CDR3 DNA follows: TGTGCCTGGAGTGAGCAACAGGGGACTAATGAAAAACTGTTTTTT. This translates into CAWSEQQGTNEKLFF.

This rearrangement joins TRBV9 to TRBJ2-1, with 8 bases aligning to TRBD1. Trimming cost V 4 bases and J 9 bases; bases outside gene matches: 9. Per germline, CDR1 SGDLS and CDR2 YYNGEE. The CDR3 has 14 residues. The CDR3 DNA is TGTGCCAGCAGCTACTCCCCAGGGGGCTTTGAGCAGTTCTTC. This sequence encodes CASSYSPGGFEQFF.

The genes are TRBV3-1 (or the pseudogene TRBV3-2) and TRBJ1-1, with D possibly being TRBD1 (6 bases). CDR3 length: 13 residues. Germline CDR1 LGHDT, CDR2 YNNKEL (reference sequence). The V and J ends lost 1 base and 9 bases respectively, with 12 bases between them. The CDR3 protein is CASSQGVQGQAFF. The DNA of the CDR3 is TGTGCCAGCAGCCAAGGTGTACAGGGACAAGCTTTCTTT.

The chain recombines TRBV7-9 with TRBJ2-7, with 8 bases aligning to TRBD1. This CDR3 is built from 15 residues. Germline assignment: CDR1 SEHNR and CDR2 FQNEAQ (reference sequence). With 5 bases clipped from V and 3 bases from J, the junction kept 9 bases outside the gene matches. The CDR3 DNA follows: TGTGCCAGCAGCCGACCCGGGACAGGCAACTACGAGCAGTACTTC. Its translation: CASSRPGTGNYEQYF.

The table lists this clone with a count of one. The chain carries TRBV7-2 and TRBJ1-1; 8 bases line up with TRBD1. J lost 0 bases, V lost 5 bases, and 17 bases had no gene match. The CDR3 length is 19 residues. The germline V gene has CDR1 SGHTA and CDR2 FQGNSA. CDR3 DNA sequence: TGTGCCAGCAGCCAACCGACAGGGGTAGCGGGTCTGGTGAACACTGAAGCTTTCTTT. Protein sequence: CASSQPTGVAGLVNTEAFF.

The chain combines TRBV19 with TRBJ1-4, with 7 bases lining up with TRBD1. J was trimmed by 1 base and V by 7 bases; bases with no gene match: 3. The CDR3 totals 14 residues. Per germline, CDR1 LNHDA and CDR2 SQIVND (reference sequence). CDR3 residues: CASMGTETNEKLFF. CDR3 bases: TGTGCCAGTATGGGGACAGAAACTAATGAAAAACTGTTTTTT.

The chain uses TRBV19 and TRBJ1-2; the D is unclear. The CDR3 runs to 12 residues. The V gene lost 3 bases and the J gene lost 3 bases, with 5 bases spanning the gap. Germline loops: CDR1 LNHDA, CDR2 SQIVND (reference sequence). As DNA, the CDR3 is TGTGCCAGTAGTATGGCGGACTATGGCTACACCTTC. Translation gives CASSMADYGYTF.

The chain recombines TRBV7-2 with TRBJ2-1; 10 bases are a match to TRBD2. Germline CDR1 and CDR2: SGHTA and FQGNSA. The CDR3 covers 14 residues. J was trimmed by 4 bases and V by 3 bases; bases with no gene match: 0. The CDR3 DNA is TGTGCCAGCAGCTTGGGACTAGCGTACAATGAGCAGTTCTTC. Protein sequence: CASSLGLAYNEQFF.

The rearrangement links TRBV6-2 or TRBV6-3 to TRBJ1-1; 7 nucleotides line up with TRBD1. CDR1 MNHEY and CDR2 SVGEGT come from the germline V gene. This CDR3 is 16 amino acids long. V dropped 2 bases and J dropped 0; count of bases not matched to a gene: 6. CDR3 amino acids: CASSYGDSLMNTEAFF. The CDR3 nucleotides read TGTGCCAGCAGTTACGGGGACAGCCTCATGAACACTGAAGCTTTCTTT.

The rearrangement joins TRBV6-1 to TRBJ2-7; 8 bases fit TRBD1. Trimming at V came to 0 bases and at J to 2 bases, leaving 3 bases not matched to a gene. The CDR3 runs to 15 residues. Germline V gene sequence: CDR1 MNHNS, CDR2 SASEGT. The CDR3 nucleotides are TGTGCCAGCAGTGAAGCGTGGGACAGGCCCTACGAGCAGTACTTC. Its translation: CASSEAWDRPYEQYF.

This clone was seen a few times. The chain carries TRBV7-2 and TRBJ2-3; D not resolved. The CDR3 covers 13 residues. V lost 5 bases and J lost 6, with 12 bases in between. Germline V gene lookup returns CDR1 SGHTA and CDR2 FQGNSA. CDR3 bases: TGTGCCAGCAGCCGCCTAGTCGGGGATACGCAGTATTTT. As protein: CASSRLVGDTQYF.

This clone was found once. The CDR3 bases are TGTGCCAGCAGGGGGGGGGACGGCAATTCACCCCTCCACTTT. Protein sequence: CASRGGDGNSPLHF. The chain couples TRBV28 to TRBJ1-6, with D possibly being TRBD1 (5 bases). The CDR3 spans 14 residues. V shed 6 bases and J shed 7 bases, with 13 bases lying between them. Germline-derived CDR1 and CDR2 are MDHEN and SYDVKM.

J is TRBJ1-3 and V is TRBV5-1, with D perhaps TRBD1 (6 bases). CDR3 length: 16 residues. Trimming shortened V by 0 bases and J by 2 bases, and 12 bases separated the two germline ends. Germline CDR1 is SGHRS and CDR2 is YFSETQ. The CDR3 loop is CASSLEGTQAGNTIYF. CDR3 nucleotide sequence: TGCGCCAGCAGCTTGGAAGGGACACAGGCTGGAAACACCATATATTTT.

The chain employs TRBV23-1 and TRBJ2-7; D gene uncertain. TRBV23-1 is identified as an open reading frame with a role that is uncertain. CDR3 length: 16 residues. Trimming removed 4 bases at V and 10 bases at J, with 26 bases between. The CDR3 nucleotides are TGCGCCAGCAGTCGGCCCCCCGTGGAACTACGCGATCATCAGTACTTC. It translates to CASSRPPVELRDHQYF.

The chain joins TRBV11-1 to TRBJ1-1; 8 nucleotides match TRBD1. The CDR3 runs to 14 residues. CDR1 and CDR2 from the germline V gene are SGHAT and FQDESV (reference sequence). Trimming at V came to 5 bases and at J to 5 bases, leaving 7 bases not matched to a gene. The CDR3 loop is CASSPGQGGTEAFF. In nucleotides, the CDR3 is TGTGCCAGCAGCCCCGGACAGGGAGGAACTGAAGCTTTCTTT.